A selection of T cell receptor beta chains follows, all from one sample in a study of blood T cell repertoires in COVID-19. Sequenced by immunoSEQ multiplex PCR; TCRdb stores in-frame clones only, minus some. The sample consists of roughly 300,000 clones, less than 90% of them appearing once. The sequenced sample consisted of PBMCs or T cells enriched from blood (not recorded which). The receptors were gathered from a woman aged 25 to 39 who had recovered from COVID-19. Both conserved end residues are part of each CDR3. The order of the fields is V gene, clone size, D gene, J gene, CDR3 DNA, CDR3 protein. A D gene is named only where the DNA matches it firmly. Clone size is given for some rows only: seen once, a few or many times, or a class if the clone is expanded.

v_gene: TRBV5-1
abundance: NA
d_gene: NA
j_gene: TRBJ2-7
CDR3nt: TGCGCCAGCAGCTGGCAGGGTACCGAGCAGTACTTC
CDR3aa: CASSWQGTEQYF

v_gene: TRBV10-3
abundance: NA
d_gene: NA
j_gene: TRBJ2-7
CDR3nt: TGTGCCATCAGTGAGACACAACAGGGATCATACGAGCAGTACTTC
CDR3aa: CAISETQQGSYEQYF

v_gene: TRBV20-1
abundance: once
d_gene: NA
j_gene: TRBJ2-7
CDR3nt: TGCAGTGCTATGGGTCGGGGCGAGCAGTACTTC
CDR3aa: CSAMGRGEQYF

v_gene: TRBV3-1/TRBV3-2
abundance: NA
d_gene: NA
j_gene: TRBJ1-2
CDR3nt: TGTGCCAGCACGCGAATCGCTTCAGGGGATGGCTACACCTTC
CDR3aa: CASTRIASGDGYTF

v_gene: TRBV2
abundance: NA
d_gene: NA
j_gene: TRBJ1-6
CDR3nt: TGTGCCAGCAGAGGCAACCCCGGGACTGGAGATTCACCCCTCCACTTT
CDR3aa: CASRGNPGTGDSPLHF

v_gene: TRBV2
abundance: few
d_gene: NA
j_gene: TRBJ1-2
CDR3nt: TGTGCCAGCACCATAAACCCACAGGTTCCGAGCGGCTACACCTTC
CDR3aa: CASTINPQVPSGYTF

v_gene: TRBV28
abundance: NA
d_gene: NA
j_gene: TRBJ1-5
CDR3nt: TGTGCCAGCAGTTTACTTGGCCAGGGGCACAGCAATCAGCCCCAGCATTTT
CDR3aa: CASSLLGQGHSNQPQHF

v_gene: TRBV15
abundance: NA
d_gene: NA
j_gene: TRBJ1-6
CDR3nt: TGTGCCACCAGCCCCCGGACAGACAATTCACCCCTCCACTTT
CDR3aa: CATSPRTDNSPLHF

v_gene: TRBV19
abundance: once
d_gene: NA
j_gene: TRBJ1-2
CDR3nt: TGTGCCAGTAGTATCGGCAGGGGCTATGGCTACACCTTC
CDR3aa: CASSIGRGYGYTF

v_gene: TRBV10-2
abundance: NA
d_gene: TRBD2
j_gene: TRBJ2-7
CDR3nt: TGCGCCAGCAGTGAGTCGGGGGCTAGCGGGGGGGCCTACGAGCAGTACTTC
CDR3aa: CASSESGASGGAYEQYF

v_gene: TRBV4-2
abundance: few
d_gene: TRBD1
j_gene: TRBJ1-1
CDR3nt: TGTGCCAGCAGGCCGACAGGGGGCGAGGGAGCTTTCTTT
CDR3aa: CASRPTGGEGAFF

v_gene: TRBV29-1
abundance: once
d_gene: NA
j_gene: TRBJ1-2
CDR3nt: TGCAGCGTTGTTACACCTCAAATCGGGGGCTACACCTTC
CDR3aa: CSVVTPQIGGYTF

v_gene: TRBV4-1
abundance: NA
d_gene: NA
j_gene: TRBJ2-1
CDR3nt: TGCGCCAGCAGCCAAGATCAGGCCGGGATCTCCCCCGGTGAGCAGTTCTTC
CDR3aa: CASSQDQAGISPGEQFF

v_gene: TRBV24-1
abundance: NA
d_gene: NA
j_gene: TRBJ2-7
CDR3nt: TGTGCCACCAGTGATTTGCGCCAGGGCATCCACGAGCAGTACTTC
CDR3aa: CATSDLRQGIHEQYF

v_gene: TRBV5-4
abundance: NA
d_gene: NA
j_gene: TRBJ1-1
CDR3nt: TGTGCCAGCAGCCAAGACACGAACACTGAAGCTTTCTTT
CDR3aa: CASSQDTNTEAFF

v_gene: TRBV6-4
abundance: NA
d_gene: NA
j_gene: TRBJ1-1
CDR3nt: TGTGCCAGCAGTGAGTCCGGGGTCACTGAAGCTTTCTTT
CDR3aa: CASSESGVTEAFF

v_gene: TRBV6-5
abundance: NA
d_gene: NA
j_gene: TRBJ1-3
CDR3nt: TGTGCCAGCAGTAAGTCCGGGATTTCTGGAAACACCATATATTTT
CDR3aa: CASSKSGISGNTIYF

v_gene: TRBV4-1
abundance: NA
d_gene: NA
j_gene: TRBJ1-1
CDR3nt: TGCGCCAGCAGCCAAGATCTCTCTGAAGCTTTCTTT
CDR3aa: CASSQDLSEAFF

v_gene: TRBV5-1
abundance: NA
d_gene: TRBD1
j_gene: TRBJ1-4
CDR3nt: TGCGCCAGCAGCTCCCGGACAGGGGAGGGTGAAAAACTGTTTTTT
CDR3aa: CASSSRTGEGEKLFF

v_gene: TRBV7-9
abundance: NA
d_gene: NA
j_gene: TRBJ1-5
CDR3nt: TGTGCCAGCAGCCGCAGTGGTAGCAATCAGCCCCAGCATTTT
CDR3aa: CASSRSGSNQPQHF

v_gene: TRBV4-3
abundance: NA
d_gene: NA
j_gene: TRBJ1-2
CDR3nt: TGCGCCAGCAGCCAAGATCTAACGGCGGGTGACTATGGCTACACCTTC
CDR3aa: CASSQDLTAGDYGYTF

v_gene: TRBV20-1
abundance: NA
d_gene: TRBD1
j_gene: TRBJ1-1
CDR3nt: TGCAGTGCTAGTGGACAGGGCGGCACTGAAGCTTTCTTT
CDR3aa: CSASGQGGTEAFF

v_gene: TRBV19
abundance: few
d_gene: NA
j_gene: TRBJ2-7
CDR3nt: TGTGCCAGTAGTCGGACTATAGCCTACGAGCAGTACTTC
CDR3aa: CASSRTIAYEQYF

v_gene: TRBV2
abundance: NA
d_gene: NA
j_gene: TRBJ1-3
CDR3nt: TGTGCCAGCAGTATGGGGCGACAGCCTGGAAACACCATATATTTT
CDR3aa: CASSMGRQPGNTIYF

v_gene: TRBV7-9
abundance: once
d_gene: TRBD2
j_gene: TRBJ2-3
CDR3nt: TGTGCCAGCAGCTCGACTAGCGGGGCCCTCCCCGTCACAGATACGCAGTATTTT
CDR3aa: CASSSTSGALPVTDTQYF

v_gene: TRBV2
abundance: NA
d_gene: NA
j_gene: TRBJ1-1
CDR3nt: TGTGCCAGCAGTGGTGCGGCCGGGAACACTGAAGCTTTCTTT
CDR3aa: CASSGAAGNTEAFF

v_gene: TRBV9
abundance: NA
d_gene: NA
j_gene: TRBJ1-2
CDR3nt: TGTGCCAGCAGCCCCCGAGGTGGTGGCTACACCTTC
CDR3aa: CASSPRGGGYTF

v_gene: TRBV7-9
abundance: once
d_gene: NA
j_gene: TRBJ2-7
CDR3nt: TGTGCCAGCAGCCTATTCCCGAGAGACACCAGCTCCTACGAGCAGTACTTC
CDR3aa: CASSLFPRDTSSYEQYF

v_gene: TRBV11-2
abundance: NA
d_gene: NA
j_gene: TRBJ1-2
CDR3nt: TGTGCCAGCAGTCCGGGGGTAGGTCATGGCTACACCTTC
CDR3aa: CASSPGVGHGYTF

v_gene: TRBV10-3
abundance: NA
d_gene: TRBD1
j_gene: TRBJ2-7
CDR3nt: TGTGCCATCAGCTTTACAGGGGAGCACGAGCAGTACTTC
CDR3aa: CAISFTGEHEQYF

v_gene: TRBV28
abundance: NA
d_gene: NA
j_gene: TRBJ2-5
CDR3nt: TGTGCCAGCAGTTTATCTGTCCCGGGGACCCAGTACTTC
CDR3aa: CASSLSVPGTQYF

v_gene: TRBV7-9
abundance: NA
d_gene: TRBD1
j_gene: TRBJ2-5
CDR3nt: TGTGCCAGCAGCTTATATGGGACAGGGAACATGGAGACCCAGTACTTC
CDR3aa: CASSLYGTGNMETQYF

v_gene: TRBV18
abundance: once
d_gene: NA
j_gene: TRBJ2-5
CDR3nt: TGTGCCAGCTCACCAAACTCTCAGGGGGAGACCCAGTACTTC
CDR3aa: CASSPNSQGETQYF

v_gene: TRBV27
abundance: once
d_gene: NA
j_gene: TRBJ1-4
CDR3nt: TGTGCCAGCAGTTCTCTCACCGGGAGTTCCGAAAAACTGTTTTTT
CDR3aa: CASSSLTGSSEKLFF

v_gene: TRBV27
abundance: NA
d_gene: TRBD1
j_gene: TRBJ1-1
CDR3nt: TGTGCCAGCAGTCCAGACAGGGCCGATGAAGCTTTCTTT
CDR3aa: CASSPDRADEAFF

v_gene: TRBV28
abundance: NA
d_gene: TRBD1
j_gene: TRBJ1-1
CDR3nt: TGTGCCAGCAGTACCGGGACAGGGGGTTCTATTCGAGCTTTCTTT
CDR3aa: CASSTGTGGSIRAFF

v_gene: TRBV7-8
abundance: NA
d_gene: NA
j_gene: TRBJ1-1
CDR3nt: TGTGCCAGCAGCAAAAGGGCGGGGGACACTGAAGCTTTCTTT
CDR3aa: CASSKRAGDTEAFF

v_gene: TRBV6-5
abundance: NA
d_gene: TRBD1
j_gene: TRBJ2-3
CDR3nt: TGTGCCAGCAGGACCGGACAGGTTACAGATACGCAGTATTTT
CDR3aa: CASRTGQVTDTQYF

v_gene: TRBV6-5
abundance: NA
d_gene: TRBD2
j_gene: TRBJ2-7
CDR3nt: TGTGCCAGCAGGCAAGCGGGGGAGGGGTCCTACGAGCAGTACTTC
CDR3aa: CASRQAGEGSYEQYF

v_gene: TRBV19
abundance: NA
d_gene: TRBD1
j_gene: TRBJ1-5
CDR3nt: TGTGCCAGTAGTATGGTGGACAGGGGGAGGAATCAGCCCCAGCATTTT
CDR3aa: CASSMVDRGRNQPQHF

v_gene: TRBV11-2
abundance: NA
d_gene: TRBD2
j_gene: TRBJ2-1
CDR3nt: TGTGCCAGCAGCTTGGGGACTAGCTACAATGAGCAGTTCTTC
CDR3aa: CASSLGTSYNEQFF

v_gene: TRBV19
abundance: few
d_gene: NA
j_gene: TRBJ2-5
CDR3nt: TGTGCCAGCATGGACTGGTACCAAGAGACCCAGTACTTC
CDR3aa: CASMDWYQETQYF

v_gene: TRBV28
abundance: NA
d_gene: NA
j_gene: TRBJ1-6
CDR3nt: TGTGCCAGCAGTTTTCAGGGCTCACCCCTCCACTTT
CDR3aa: CASSFQGSPLHF

v_gene: TRBV5-6
abundance: NA
d_gene: NA
j_gene: TRBJ2-1
CDR3nt: TGTGCCAGCAGCTTGATGTACGGGATCGAGTTCTTC
CDR3aa: CASSLMYGIEFF

v_gene: TRBV6-5
abundance: few
d_gene: NA
j_gene: TRBJ1-6
CDR3nt: TGTGCCAGCAGTTATTTGGGAGCACCCCTCCACTTT
CDR3aa: CASSYLGAPLHF